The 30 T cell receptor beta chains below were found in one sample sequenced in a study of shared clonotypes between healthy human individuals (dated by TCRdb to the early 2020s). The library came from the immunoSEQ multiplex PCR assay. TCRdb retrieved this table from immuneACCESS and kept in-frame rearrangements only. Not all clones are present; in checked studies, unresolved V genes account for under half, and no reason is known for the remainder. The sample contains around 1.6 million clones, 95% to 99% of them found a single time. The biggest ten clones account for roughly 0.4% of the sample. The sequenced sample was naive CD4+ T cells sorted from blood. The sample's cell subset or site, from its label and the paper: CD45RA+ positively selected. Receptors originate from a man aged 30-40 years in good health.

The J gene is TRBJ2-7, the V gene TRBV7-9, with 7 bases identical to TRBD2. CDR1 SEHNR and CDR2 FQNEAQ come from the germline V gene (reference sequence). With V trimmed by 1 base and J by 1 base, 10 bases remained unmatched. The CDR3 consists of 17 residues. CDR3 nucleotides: TGTGCCAGCAGCTTAGGGACGGGGACTACGACGTCCTACGAGCAGTACTTC. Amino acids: CASSLGTGTTTSYEQYF.

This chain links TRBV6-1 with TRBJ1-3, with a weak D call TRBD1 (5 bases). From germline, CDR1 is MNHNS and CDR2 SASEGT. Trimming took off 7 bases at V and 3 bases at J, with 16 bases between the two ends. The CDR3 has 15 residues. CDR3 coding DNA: TGTGCCAGCAATCCTTCAGGGAGGAATGGAAACACCATATATTTT. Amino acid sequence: CASNPSGRNGNTIYF.

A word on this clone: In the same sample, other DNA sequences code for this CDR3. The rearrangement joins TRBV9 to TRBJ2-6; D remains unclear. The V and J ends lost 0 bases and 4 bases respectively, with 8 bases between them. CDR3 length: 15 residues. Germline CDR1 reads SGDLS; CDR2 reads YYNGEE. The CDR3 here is CASSVGRPGANVLTF. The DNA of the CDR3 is TGTGCCAGCAGCGTAGGAAGGCCAGGGGCCAACGTCCTGACTTTC.

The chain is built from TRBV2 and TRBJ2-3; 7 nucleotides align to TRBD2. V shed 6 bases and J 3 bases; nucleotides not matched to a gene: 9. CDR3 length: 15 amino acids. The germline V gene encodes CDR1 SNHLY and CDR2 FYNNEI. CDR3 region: CASSQREGVTDTQYF. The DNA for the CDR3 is TGTGCCAGCAGCCAGCGGGAAGGGGTTACAGATACGCAGTATTTT.

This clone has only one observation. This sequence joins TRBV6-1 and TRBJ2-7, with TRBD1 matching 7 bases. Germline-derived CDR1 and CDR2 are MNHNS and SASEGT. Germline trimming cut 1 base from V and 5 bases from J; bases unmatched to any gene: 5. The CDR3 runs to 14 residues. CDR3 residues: CASSEDRGKHEQYF. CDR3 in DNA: TGTGCCAGCAGTGAAGACAGGGGTAAACACGAGCAGTACTTC.

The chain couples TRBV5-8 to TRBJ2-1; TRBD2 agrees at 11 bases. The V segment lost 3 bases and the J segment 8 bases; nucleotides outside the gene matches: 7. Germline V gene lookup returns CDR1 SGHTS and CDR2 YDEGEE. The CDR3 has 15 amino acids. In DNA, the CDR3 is TGTGCCAGCAGCTCCCTAGCGGGAGGACGGGATGAGCAGTTCTTC. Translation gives CASSSLAGGRDEQFF.

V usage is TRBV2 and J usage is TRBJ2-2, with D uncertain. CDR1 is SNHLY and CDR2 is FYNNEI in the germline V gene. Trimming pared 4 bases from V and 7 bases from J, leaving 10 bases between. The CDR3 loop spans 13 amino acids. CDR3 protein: CASSGGPNGELFF. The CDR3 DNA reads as TGTGCCAGCAGTGGTGGACCTAACGGGGAGCTGTTTTTT.

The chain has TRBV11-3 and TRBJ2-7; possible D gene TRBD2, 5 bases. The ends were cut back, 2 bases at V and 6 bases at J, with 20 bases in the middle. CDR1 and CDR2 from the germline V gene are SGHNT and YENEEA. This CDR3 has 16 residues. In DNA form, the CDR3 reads TGTGCCAGCAGCTTAAGGGCGGGCACCTCCTTGGGCGAGCAGTACTTC. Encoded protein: CASSLRAGTSLGEQYF.

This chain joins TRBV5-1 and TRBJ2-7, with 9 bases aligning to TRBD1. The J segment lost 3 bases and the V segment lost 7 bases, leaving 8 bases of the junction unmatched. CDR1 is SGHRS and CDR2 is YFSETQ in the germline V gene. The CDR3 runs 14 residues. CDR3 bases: TGCGCCAGCCAGCCCCTGGGACAGGGCTACGAGCAGTACTTC. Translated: CASQPLGQGYEQYF.

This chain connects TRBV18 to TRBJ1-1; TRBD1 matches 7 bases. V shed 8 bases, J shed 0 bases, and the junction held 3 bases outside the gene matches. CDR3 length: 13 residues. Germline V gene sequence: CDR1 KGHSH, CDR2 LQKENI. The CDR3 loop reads CASGGQLNTEAFF. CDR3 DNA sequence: TGTGCCAGCGGGGGACAGCTGAACACTGAAGCTTTCTTT.

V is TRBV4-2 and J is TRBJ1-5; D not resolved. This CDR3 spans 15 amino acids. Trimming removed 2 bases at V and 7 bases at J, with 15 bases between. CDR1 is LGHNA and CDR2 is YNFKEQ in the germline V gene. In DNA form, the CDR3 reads TGTGCCAGCAGCCAACAAAGAAAATCCGGGCAGCCCCAGCATTTT. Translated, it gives CASSQQRKSGQPQHF.

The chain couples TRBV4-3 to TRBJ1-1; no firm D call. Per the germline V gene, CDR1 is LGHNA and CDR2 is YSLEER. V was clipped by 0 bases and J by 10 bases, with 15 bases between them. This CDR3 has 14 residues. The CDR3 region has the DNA TGCGCCAGCAGCCAAGATCCCTCCCGGGTCGGAGCTTTCTTT. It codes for CASSQDPSRVGAFF.

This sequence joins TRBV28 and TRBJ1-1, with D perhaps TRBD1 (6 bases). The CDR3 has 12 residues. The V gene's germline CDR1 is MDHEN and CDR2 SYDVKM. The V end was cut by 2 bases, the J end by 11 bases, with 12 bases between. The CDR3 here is CASSLPTGMAFF. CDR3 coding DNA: TGTGCCAGCAGTTTACCCACAGGGATGGCTTTCTTT.

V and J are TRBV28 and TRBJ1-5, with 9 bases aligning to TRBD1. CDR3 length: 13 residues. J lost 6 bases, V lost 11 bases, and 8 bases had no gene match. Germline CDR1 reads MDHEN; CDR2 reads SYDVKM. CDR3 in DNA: TGTGCCGAGGGACAGGGAAGGGCTCAGCCCCAGCATTTT. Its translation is CAEGQGRAQPQHF.

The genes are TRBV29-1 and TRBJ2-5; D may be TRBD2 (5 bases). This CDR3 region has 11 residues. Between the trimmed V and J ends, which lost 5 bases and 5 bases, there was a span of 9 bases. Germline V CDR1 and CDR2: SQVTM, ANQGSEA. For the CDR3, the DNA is TGCAGCGTTATACGGAGGGAGACCCAGTACTTC. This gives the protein CSVIRRETQYF.

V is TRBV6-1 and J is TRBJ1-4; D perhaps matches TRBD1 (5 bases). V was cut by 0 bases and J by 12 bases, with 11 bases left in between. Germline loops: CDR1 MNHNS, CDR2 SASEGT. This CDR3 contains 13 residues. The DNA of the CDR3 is TGTGCCAGCAGTGAAGCGCTACGGGGACAACTGTTTTTT. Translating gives CASSEALRGQLFF.

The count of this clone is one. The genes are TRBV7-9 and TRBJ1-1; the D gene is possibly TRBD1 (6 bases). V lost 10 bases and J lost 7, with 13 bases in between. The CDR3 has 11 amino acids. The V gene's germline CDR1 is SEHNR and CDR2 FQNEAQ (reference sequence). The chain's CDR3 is CATITGIEAFF. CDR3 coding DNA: TGTGCCACCATTACAGGGATTGAAGCTTTCTTT.

CDR3 bases: TGTGCCAGCTCACCCGGCCCCCTAGCGGGAAAGATGGAGCAGTACTTC. It specifies CASSPGPLAGKMEQYF. The J gene is TRBJ2-7, the V gene TRBV18; 9 nucleotides line up with TRBD2. The trim removed 3 bases at V and 7 bases at J, leaving 13 bases unmatched. This CDR3 is built from 16 residues. The germline V gene encodes CDR1 KGHSH and CDR2 LQKENI. The variable domain in full, completed from reference TRBV18 and TRBJ2-7, reads NAGVMQNPRHLVRRRGQEARLRCSPMKGHSHVYWYRQLPEEGLKFMVYLQKENIIDESGMPKERFSAEFPKEGPSILRIQQVVRGDSAAYFCASSPGPLAGKMEQYFGPGTRLTVT.

The CDR3 nucleotides read TGTGCCAGCAGCGCGGGGGAGGGCACTGAAGCTTTCTTT. Translating it yields CASSAGEGTEAFF. The chain is built from TRBV2 and TRBJ1-1; maybe TRBD1 (5 bases). The CDR3 contains 13 residues. Trimming took off 6 bases at V and 4 bases at J, with 12 bases between the two ends. CDR1 and CDR2 from the germline V gene are SNHLY and FYNNEI.

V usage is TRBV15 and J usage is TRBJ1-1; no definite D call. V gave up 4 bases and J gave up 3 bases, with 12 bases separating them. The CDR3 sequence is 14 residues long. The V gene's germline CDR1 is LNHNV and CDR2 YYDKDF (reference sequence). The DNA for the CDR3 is TGTGCCACCAGCAATCAGGTTAGCGACACTGAAGCTTTCTTT. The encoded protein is CATSNQVSDTEAFF.

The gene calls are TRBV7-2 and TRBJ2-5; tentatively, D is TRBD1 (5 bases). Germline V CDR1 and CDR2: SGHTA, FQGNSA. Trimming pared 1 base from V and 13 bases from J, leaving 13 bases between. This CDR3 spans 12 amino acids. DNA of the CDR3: TGTGCCAGCAGCTTAGACAGACAGCCTGCGTACTTC. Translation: CASSLDRQPAYF.

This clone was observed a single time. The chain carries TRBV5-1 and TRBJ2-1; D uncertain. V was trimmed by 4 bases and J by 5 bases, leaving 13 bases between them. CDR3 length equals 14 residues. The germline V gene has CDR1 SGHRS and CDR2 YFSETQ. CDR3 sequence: CASSDLTGDNEQFF. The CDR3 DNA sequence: TGCGCCAGCAGCGACCTGACTGGAGACAATGAGCAGTTCTTC.

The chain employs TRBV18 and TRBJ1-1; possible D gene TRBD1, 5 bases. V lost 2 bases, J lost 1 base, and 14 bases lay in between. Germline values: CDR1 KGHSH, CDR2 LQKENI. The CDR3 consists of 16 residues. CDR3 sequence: CASSPFMVTGNTEAFF. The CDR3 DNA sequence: TGTGCCAGCTCACCATTTATGGTCACAGGGAACACTGAAGCTTTCTTT.

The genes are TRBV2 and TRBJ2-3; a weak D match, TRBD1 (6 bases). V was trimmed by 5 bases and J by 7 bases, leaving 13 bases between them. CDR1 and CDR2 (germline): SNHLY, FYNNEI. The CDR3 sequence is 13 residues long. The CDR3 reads CASSNDRPNTQYF. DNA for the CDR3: TGTGCCAGCAGTAACGACAGGCCCAATACGCAGTATTTT.

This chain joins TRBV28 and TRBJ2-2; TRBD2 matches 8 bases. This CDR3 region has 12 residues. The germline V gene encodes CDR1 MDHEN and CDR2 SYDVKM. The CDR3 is CASGGPYGELFF. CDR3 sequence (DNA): TGTGCGAGCGGGGGCCCCTACGGGGAGCTGTTTTTT. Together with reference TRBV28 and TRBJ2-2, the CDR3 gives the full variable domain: DVKVTQSSRYLVKRTGEKVFLECVQDMDHENMFWYRQDPGLGLRLIYFSYDVKMKEKGDIPEGYSVSREKKERFSLILESASTNQTSMYLCASGGPYGELFFGEGSRLTVL.

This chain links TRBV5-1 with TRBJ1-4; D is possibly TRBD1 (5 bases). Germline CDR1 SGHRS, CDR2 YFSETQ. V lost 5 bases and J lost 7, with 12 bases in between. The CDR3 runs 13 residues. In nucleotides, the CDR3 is TGCGCCAGCAGTTCGGGGCAGGGTGAAAAACTGTTTTTT. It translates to CASSSGQGEKLFF.

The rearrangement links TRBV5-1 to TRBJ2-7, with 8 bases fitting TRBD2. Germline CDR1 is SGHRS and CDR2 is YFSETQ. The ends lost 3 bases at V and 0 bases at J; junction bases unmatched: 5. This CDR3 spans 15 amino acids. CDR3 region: CASSSPGLVSYEQYF. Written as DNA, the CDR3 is TGCGCCAGCAGCTCCCCGGGACTAGTCTCCTACGAGCAGTACTTC.

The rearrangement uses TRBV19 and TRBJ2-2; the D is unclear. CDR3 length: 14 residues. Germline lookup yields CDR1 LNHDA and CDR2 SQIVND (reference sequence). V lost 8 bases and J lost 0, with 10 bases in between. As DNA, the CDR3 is TGTGCCAGTTCTGTTCGTGCGAACACCGGGGAGCTGTTTTTT. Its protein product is CASSVRANTGELFF.

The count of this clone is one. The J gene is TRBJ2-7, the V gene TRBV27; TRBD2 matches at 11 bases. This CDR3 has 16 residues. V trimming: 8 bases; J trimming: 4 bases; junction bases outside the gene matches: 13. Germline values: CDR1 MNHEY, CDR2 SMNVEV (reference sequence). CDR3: CASAPLTSGIQYEQYF. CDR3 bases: TGTGCCAGCGCCCCCTTGACTAGCGGGATACAATACGAGCAGTACTTC.

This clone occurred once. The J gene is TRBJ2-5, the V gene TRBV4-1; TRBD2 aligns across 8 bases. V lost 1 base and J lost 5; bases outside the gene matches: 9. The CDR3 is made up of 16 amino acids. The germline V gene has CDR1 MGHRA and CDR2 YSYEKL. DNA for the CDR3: TGCGCCAGCAGCCAAGTGGGGGGACTAGGTTTGGAGACCCAGTACTTC. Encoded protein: CASSQVGGLGLETQYF.